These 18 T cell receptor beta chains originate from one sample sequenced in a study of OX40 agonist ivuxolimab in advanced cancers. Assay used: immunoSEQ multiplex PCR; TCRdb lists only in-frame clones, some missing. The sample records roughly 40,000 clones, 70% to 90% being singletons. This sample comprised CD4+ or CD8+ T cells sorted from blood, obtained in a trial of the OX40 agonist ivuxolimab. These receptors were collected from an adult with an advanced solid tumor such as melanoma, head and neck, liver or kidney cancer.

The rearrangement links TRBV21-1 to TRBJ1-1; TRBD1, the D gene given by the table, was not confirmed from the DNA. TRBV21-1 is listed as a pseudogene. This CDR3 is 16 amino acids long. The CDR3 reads CASSKEGAGENTEAFF. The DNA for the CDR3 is TGTGCCAGCAGCAAAGAAGGCGCAGGGGAGAACACTGAAGCTTTCTTT.

CDR3: CASRGQYSNQPQHF. The CDR3 coding sequence is TGTGCCAGCAGGGGACAATATAGCAATCAGCCCCAGCATTTT. The chain uses TRBV2 and TRBJ1-5; D possibly corresponds to TRBD1 (6 bases). Germline-derived CDR1 and CDR2 are SNHLY and FYNNEI. The CDR3 consists of 14 residues. Trimming took off 6 bases at V and 0 bases at J, with 9 bases between the two ends.

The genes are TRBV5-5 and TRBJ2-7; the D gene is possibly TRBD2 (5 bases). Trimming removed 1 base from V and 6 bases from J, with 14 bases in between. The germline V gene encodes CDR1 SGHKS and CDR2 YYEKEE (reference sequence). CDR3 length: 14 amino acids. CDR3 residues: CASSLFQTTIEQYF. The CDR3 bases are TGTGCCAGCAGCTTGTTCCAGACTACGATCGAGCAGTACTTC.

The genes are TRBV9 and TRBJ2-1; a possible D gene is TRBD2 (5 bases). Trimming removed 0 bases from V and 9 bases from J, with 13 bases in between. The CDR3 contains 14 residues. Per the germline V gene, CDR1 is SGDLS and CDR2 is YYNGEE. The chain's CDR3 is CASSVGTGGGEQFF. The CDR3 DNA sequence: TGTGCCAGCAGCGTAGGGACGGGTGGAGGTGAGCAGTTCTTC.

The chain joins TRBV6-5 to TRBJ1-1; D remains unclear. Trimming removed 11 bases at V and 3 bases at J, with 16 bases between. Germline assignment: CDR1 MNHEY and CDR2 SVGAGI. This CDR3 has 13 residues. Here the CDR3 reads CAVHGRGDTEAFF. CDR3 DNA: TGTGCCGTCCACGGGCGTGGAGACACTGAAGCTTTCTTT.

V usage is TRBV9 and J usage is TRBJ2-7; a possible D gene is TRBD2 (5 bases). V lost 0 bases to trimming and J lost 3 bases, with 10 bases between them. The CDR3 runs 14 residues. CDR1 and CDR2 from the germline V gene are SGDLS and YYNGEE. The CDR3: CASSVGAGGYEQYF. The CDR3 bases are TGTGCCAGCAGCGTAGGTGCAGGAGGCTACGAGCAGTACTTC.

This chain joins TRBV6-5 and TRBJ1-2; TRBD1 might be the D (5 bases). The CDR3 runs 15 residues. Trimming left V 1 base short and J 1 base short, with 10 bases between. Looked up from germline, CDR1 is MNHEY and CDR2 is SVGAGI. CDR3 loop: CASSYYQGVNYGYTF. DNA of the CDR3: TGTGCCAGCAGTTACTACCAGGGTGTTAACTATGGCTACACCTTC.

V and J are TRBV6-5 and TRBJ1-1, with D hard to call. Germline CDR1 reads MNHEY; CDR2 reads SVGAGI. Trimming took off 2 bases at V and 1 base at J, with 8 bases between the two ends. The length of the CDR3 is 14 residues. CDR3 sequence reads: CASSYREGNTEAFF. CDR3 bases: TGTGCCAGCAGTTACAGGGAGGGGAACACTGAAGCTTTCTTT.

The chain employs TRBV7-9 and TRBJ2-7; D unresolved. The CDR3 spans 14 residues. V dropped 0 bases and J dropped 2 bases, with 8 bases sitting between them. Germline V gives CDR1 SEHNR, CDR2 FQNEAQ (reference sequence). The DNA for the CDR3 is TGTGCCAGCAGCTTAGCGGGGTTGACCTACGAGCAGTACTTC. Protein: CASSLAGLTYEQYF.

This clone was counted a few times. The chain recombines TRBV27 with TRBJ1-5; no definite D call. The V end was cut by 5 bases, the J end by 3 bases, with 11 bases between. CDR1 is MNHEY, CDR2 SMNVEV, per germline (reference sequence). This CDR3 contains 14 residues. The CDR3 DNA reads TGTGCCAGCAGTCCTCCGGGTCCCAATCAGCCCCAGCATTTT. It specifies CASSPPGPNQPQHF.

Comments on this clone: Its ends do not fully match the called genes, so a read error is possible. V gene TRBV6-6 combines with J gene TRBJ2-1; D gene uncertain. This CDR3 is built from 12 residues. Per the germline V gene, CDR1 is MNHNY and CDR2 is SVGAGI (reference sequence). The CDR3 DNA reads TGTGCCAGCAGCCTCTGGCAGGCCGAGTGGATCTTC. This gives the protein CASSLWQAEWIF.

CDR3 in DNA: TGTGCCAGTAGACCCGGGTCAGGACTAGTCGGGAATGAGCAGTTCTTC. This gives the protein CASRPGSGLVGNEQFF. The chain links TRBV19 to TRBJ2-1, with TRBD2 matching over 7 bases. The V segment lost 6 bases and the J segment 7 bases; nucleotides outside the gene matches: 15. CDR1 and CDR2 from the germline V gene are LNHDA and SQIVND (reference sequence). CDR3 length: 16 residues.

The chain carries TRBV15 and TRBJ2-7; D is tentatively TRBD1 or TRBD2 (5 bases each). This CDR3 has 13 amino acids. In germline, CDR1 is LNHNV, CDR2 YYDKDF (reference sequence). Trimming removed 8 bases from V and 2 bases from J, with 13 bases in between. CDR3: CATARDVTYEQYF. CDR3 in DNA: TGTGCCACCGCCCGGGACGTAACCTACGAGCAGTACTTC.

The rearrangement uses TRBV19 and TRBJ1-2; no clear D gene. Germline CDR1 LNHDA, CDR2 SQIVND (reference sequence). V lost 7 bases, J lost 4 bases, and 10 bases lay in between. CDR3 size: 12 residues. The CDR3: CASTPDGYGYTF. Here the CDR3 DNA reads TGTGCCAGTACCCCGGACGGCTATGGCTACACCTTC.

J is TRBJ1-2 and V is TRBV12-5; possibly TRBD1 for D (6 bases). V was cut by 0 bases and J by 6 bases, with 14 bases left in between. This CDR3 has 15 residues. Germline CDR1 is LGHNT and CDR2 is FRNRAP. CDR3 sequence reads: CASGLVGAGVDGYTF. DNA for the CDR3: TGTGCTAGTGGTTTGGTAGGGGCAGGGGTAGATGGCTACACCTTC.

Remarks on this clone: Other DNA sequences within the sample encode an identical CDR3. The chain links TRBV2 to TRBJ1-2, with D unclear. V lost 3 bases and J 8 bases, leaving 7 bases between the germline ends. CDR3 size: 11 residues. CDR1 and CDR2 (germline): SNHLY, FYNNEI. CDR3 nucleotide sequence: TGTGCCAGCAGTGAGGGAGGAGGCTACACCTTC. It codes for CASSEGGGYTF.

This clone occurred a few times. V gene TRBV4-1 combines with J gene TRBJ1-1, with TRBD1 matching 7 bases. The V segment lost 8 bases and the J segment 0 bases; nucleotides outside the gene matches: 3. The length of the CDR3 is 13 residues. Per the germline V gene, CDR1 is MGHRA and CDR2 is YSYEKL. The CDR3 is CASADRVNTEAFF. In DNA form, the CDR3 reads TGCGCCAGCGCCGACAGGGTGAACACTGAAGCTTTCTTT.

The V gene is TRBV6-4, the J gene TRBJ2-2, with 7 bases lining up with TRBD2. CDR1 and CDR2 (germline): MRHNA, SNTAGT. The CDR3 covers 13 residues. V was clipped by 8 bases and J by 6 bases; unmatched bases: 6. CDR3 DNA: TGTGCCAGCTCTACTAGCGAGTCCGGGGAGCTGTTTTTT. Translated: CASSTSESGELFF.